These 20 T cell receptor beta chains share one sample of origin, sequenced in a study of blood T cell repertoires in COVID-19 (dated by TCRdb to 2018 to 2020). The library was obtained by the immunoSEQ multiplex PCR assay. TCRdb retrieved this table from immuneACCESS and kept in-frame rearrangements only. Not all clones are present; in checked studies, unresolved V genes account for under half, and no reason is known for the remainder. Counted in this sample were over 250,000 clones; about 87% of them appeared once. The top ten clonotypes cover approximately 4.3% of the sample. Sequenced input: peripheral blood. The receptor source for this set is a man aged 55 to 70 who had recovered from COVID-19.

CDR3 loop: CASSFGDTLNYGYTF. The CDR3 DNA follows: TGTGCCAGCAGCTTTGGGGACACACTTAACTATGGCTACACCTTC. The chain has TRBV7-9 and TRBJ1-2, with a weak D call TRBD1 (6 bases). V was cut by 3 bases and J by 1 base, with 12 bases left in between. Germline CDR1 SEHNR, CDR2 FQNEAQ (reference sequence). CDR3 length: 15 residues.

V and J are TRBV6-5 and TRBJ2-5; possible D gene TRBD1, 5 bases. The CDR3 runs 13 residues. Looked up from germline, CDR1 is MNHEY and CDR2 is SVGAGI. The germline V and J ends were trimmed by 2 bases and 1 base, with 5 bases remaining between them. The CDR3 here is CASSYGAQETQYF. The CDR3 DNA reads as TGTGCCAGCAGTTACGGGGCCCAAGAGACCCAGTACTTC.

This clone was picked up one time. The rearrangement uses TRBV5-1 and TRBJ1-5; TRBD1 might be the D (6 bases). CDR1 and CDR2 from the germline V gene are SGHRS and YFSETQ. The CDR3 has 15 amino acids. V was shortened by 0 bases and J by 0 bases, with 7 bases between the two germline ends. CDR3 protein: CASSLGTASNQPQHF. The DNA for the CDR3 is TGCGCCAGCAGCTTGGGGACAGCTAGCAATCAGCCCCAGCATTTT.

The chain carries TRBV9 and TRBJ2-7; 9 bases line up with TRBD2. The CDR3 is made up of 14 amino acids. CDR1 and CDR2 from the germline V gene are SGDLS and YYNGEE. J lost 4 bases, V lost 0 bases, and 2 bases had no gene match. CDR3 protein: CASSVGLAEYEQYF. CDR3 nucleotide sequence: TGTGCCAGCAGCGTAGGACTAGCGGAGTACGAGCAGTACTTC.

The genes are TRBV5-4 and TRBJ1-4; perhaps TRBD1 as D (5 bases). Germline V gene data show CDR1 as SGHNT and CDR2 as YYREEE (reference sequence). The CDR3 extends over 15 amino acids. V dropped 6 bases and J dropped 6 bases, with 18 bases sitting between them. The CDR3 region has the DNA TGTGCCAGCACCATGAGGTTGGGGGGGGATGAAAAACTGTTTTTT. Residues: CASTMRLGGDEKLFF.

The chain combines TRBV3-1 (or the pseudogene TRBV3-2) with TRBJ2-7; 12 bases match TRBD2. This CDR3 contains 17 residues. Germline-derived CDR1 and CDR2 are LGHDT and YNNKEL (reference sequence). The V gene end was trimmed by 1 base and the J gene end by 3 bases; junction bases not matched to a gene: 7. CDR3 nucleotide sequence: TGTGCCAGCAGCCAAGGGCTAGCGGGGGGGCCGGGCTACGAGCAGTACTTC. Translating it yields CASSQGLAGGPGYEQYF.

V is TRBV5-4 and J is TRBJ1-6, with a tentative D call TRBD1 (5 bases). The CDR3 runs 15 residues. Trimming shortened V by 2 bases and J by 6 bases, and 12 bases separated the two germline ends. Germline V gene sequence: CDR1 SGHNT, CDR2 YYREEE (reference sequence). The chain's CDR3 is CASSLQQGSNSPLHF. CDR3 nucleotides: TGTGCCAGCAGCTTACAGCAGGGAAGTAATTCACCCCTCCACTTT.

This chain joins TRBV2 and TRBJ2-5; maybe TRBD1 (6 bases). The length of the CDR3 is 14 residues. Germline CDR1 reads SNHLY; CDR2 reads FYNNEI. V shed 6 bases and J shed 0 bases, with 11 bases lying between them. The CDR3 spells CASRFDRNQETQYF. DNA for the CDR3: TGTGCCAGCAGATTCGACAGGAACCAAGAGACCCAGTACTTC.

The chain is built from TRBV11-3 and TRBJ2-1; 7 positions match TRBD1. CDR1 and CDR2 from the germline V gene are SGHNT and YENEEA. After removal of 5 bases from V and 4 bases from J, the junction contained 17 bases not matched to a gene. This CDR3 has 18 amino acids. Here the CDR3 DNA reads TGTGCCAGCAGCCGGGACAGCCTTTCAACTAAGGCTTACAATGAGCAGTTCTTC. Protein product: CASSRDSLSTKAYNEQFF.

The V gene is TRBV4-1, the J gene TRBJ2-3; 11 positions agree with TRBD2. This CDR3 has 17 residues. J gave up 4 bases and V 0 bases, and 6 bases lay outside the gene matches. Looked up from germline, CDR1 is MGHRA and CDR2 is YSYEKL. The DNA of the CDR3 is TGCGCCAGCAGCCAAGATAGGCTAGCGGGGGGCGCAGATACGCAGTATTTT. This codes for CASSQDRLAGGADTQYF.

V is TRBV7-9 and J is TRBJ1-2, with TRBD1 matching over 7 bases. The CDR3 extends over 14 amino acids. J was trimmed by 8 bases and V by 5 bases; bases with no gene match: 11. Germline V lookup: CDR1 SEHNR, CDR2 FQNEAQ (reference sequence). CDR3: CASSPPGQNWGYTF. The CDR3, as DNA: TGTGCCAGCAGCCCGCCGGGACAGAACTGGGGCTACACCTTC.

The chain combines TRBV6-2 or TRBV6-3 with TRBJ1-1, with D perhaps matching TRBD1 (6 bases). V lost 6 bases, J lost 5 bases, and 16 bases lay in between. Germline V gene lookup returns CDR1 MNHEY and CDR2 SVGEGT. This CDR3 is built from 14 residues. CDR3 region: CASSREQGQTEAFF. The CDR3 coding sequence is TGTGCCAGCAGCCGAGAACAGGGTCAGACTGAAGCTTTCTTT.

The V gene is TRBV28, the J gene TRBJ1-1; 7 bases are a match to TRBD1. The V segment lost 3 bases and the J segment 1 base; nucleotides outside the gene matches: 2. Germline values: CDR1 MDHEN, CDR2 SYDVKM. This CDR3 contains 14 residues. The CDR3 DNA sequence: TGTGCCAGCAGTTTCCAGGGGGGGAACACTGAAGCTTTCTTT. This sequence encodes CASSFQGGNTEAFF.

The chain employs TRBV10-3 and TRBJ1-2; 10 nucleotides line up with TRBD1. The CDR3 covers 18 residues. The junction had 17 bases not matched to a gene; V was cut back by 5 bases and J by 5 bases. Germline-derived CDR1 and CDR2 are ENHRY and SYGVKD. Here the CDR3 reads CAISSRQGAETRNYGYTF. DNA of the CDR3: TGTGCCATCAGTTCTCGACAGGGGGCGGAAACCCGAAATTATGGCTACACCTTC.

The CDR3 loop reads CASSQGMRPTEQYF. CDR3 nucleotides: TGTGCCAGCAGCCAAGGCATGAGGCCTACGGAGCAGTACTTC. V and J are TRBV3-1 (or the pseudogene TRBV3-2) and TRBJ2-7, with D hard to call. CDR1 is LGHDT and CDR2 is YNNKEL in the germline V gene (reference sequence). This CDR3 region has 14 residues. Trimming stripped 1 base from V and 7 bases from J, with 14 bases between.

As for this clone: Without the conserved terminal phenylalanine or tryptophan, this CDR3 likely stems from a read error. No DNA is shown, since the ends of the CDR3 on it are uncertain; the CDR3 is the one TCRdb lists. The CDR3 protein is CASSPEPGQGTL. V gene TRBV11-2 combines with J gene TRBJ2-3; the table calls TRBD1, which could not be checked here. CDR1 is SGHAT, CDR2 FQNNGV, per germline. The CDR3 spans 12 residues, counting both ends.

The CDR3 bases are TGTGCCACCTCGAGCGAGGGGACGGGAGCCTACGAGCAGTACTTC. Protein: CATSSEGTGAYEQYF. This chain links TRBV10-3 with TRBJ2-7; possible D gene TRBD2, 6 bases. CDR3 size: 15 residues. In germline, CDR1 is ENHRY, CDR2 SYGVKD. V shed 10 bases and J shed 2 bases, with 21 bases lying between them.

The chain's CDR3 is CASSLGGLNEKLFF. CDR3 DNA: TGTGCCAGCAGCTTAGGCGGCCTTAATGAAAAACTGTTTTTT. The rearrangement uses TRBV7-9 and TRBJ1-4, with unresolved D. Germline values: CDR1 SEHNR, CDR2 FQNEAQ (reference sequence). The CDR3 spans 14 residues. V gave up 1 base and J gave up 4 bases, with 7 bases separating them.

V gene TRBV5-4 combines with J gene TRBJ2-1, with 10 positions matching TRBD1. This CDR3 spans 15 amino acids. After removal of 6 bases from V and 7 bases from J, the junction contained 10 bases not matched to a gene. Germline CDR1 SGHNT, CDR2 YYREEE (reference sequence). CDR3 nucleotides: TGTGCCAGCACCCGGGACAGGGGAAAAGAGAATGAGCAGTTCTTC. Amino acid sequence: CASTRDRGKENEQFF.

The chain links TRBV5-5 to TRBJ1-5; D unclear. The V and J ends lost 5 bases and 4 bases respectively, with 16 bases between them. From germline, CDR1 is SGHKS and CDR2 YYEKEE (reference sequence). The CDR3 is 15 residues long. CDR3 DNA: TGTGCCAGCAGTCCAGACAAAGATAGAAATCAGCCCCAGCATTTT. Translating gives CASSPDKDRNQPQHF.